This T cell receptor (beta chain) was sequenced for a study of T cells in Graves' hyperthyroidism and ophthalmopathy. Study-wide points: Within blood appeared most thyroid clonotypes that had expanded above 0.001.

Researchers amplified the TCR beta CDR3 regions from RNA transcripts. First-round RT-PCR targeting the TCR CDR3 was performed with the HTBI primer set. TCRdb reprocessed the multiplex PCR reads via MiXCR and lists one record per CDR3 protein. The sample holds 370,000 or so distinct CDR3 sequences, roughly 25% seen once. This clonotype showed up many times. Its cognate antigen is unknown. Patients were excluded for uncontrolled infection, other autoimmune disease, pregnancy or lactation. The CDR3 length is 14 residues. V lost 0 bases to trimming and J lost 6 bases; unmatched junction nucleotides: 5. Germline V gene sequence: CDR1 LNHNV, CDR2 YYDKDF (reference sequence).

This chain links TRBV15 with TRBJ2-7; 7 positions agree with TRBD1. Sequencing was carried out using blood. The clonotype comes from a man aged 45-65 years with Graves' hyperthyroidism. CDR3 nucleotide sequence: TGTGCCACCAGCAGAGAGACAGGGTCTTTCGAGCAGTACTTC. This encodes CATSRETGSFEQYF.